The rows below give T cell receptor beta chains drawn from one sample of a study of shared clonotypes between healthy human individuals. Repertoires were generated with immunoSEQ multiplex PCR, while TCRdb's copy carries only in-frame clones and drops some. The sample includes some 660,000 clones, roughly 73% of them seen just once. Sequences were obtained from memory CD4+ T cells sorted from blood. These receptors were collected from a woman aged 25 to 39 in good health. Each CDR3 is given with its conserved first and last residue. A D gene is named only where the DNA matches it firmly. Size is stated for part of the rows, as once, few or many counts, or as a class when the clone is expanded.

j_call: TRBJ2-1
d_call: -
clone_size: -
v_call: TRBV5-1
cdr3_aa: CASSLSPNNEQFF
cdr3_nt: TGCGCCAGCAGCTTGAGTCCAAACAATGAGCAGTTCTTC

j_call: TRBJ1-4
d_call: TRBD1
clone_size: -
v_call: TRBV5-6
cdr3_aa: CASSSLGQGDEKLFF
cdr3_nt: TGTGCCAGCAGCTCACTCGGACAGGGGGATGAAAAACTGTTTTTT

j_call: TRBJ1-3
d_call: TRBD1
clone_size: few
v_call: TRBV5-1
cdr3_aa: CASSSGTEGNTIYF
cdr3_nt: TGCGCCAGCAGCTCAGGGACAGAAGGAAACACCATATATTTT

j_call: TRBJ2-5
d_call: -
clone_size: -
v_call: TRBV7-2
cdr3_aa: CASSLGFGIQETQYF
cdr3_nt: TGTGCCAGCAGCTTGGGTTTCGGGATTCAAGAGACCCAGTACTTC

j_call: TRBJ2-7
d_call: -
clone_size: -
v_call: TRBV20-1
cdr3_aa: CSADSTYEQYF
cdr3_nt: TGCAGTGCGGACAGCACCTACGAGCAGTACTTC

j_call: TRBJ2-5
d_call: TRBD2
clone_size: few
v_call: TRBV5-4
cdr3_aa: CASSFRTSTRETQYF
cdr3_nt: TGTGCCAGCAGCTTTCGGACTAGCACCCGGGAGACCCAGTACTTC

j_call: TRBJ2-1
d_call: -
clone_size: once
v_call: TRBV5-1
cdr3_aa: CASRPPSDEQFF
cdr3_nt: TGCGCCAGCCGCCCCCCCTCGGATGAGCAGTTCTTC

j_call: TRBJ1-5
d_call: -
clone_size: -
v_call: TRBV6-6
cdr3_aa: CASSYYPLDQPQHF
cdr3_nt: TGTGCCAGCAGTTACTACCCCCTTGATCAGCCCCAGCATTTT

j_call: TRBJ2-1
d_call: -
clone_size: -
v_call: TRBV5-1
cdr3_aa: CASAGLIVHEQFF
cdr3_nt: TGCGCCAGCGCCGGACTAATAGTCCATGAGCAGTTCTTC

j_call: TRBJ1-5
d_call: -
clone_size: -
v_call: TRBV19
cdr3_aa: CASSLEDGIQPQHF
cdr3_nt: TGTGCCAGTAGTTTAGAAGACGGGATTCAGCCCCAGCATTTT

j_call: TRBJ2-7
d_call: -
clone_size: -
v_call: TRBV27
cdr3_aa: CACGRYEQYF
cdr3_nt: TGTGCCTGTGGACGGTACGAGCAGTACTTC

j_call: TRBJ1-1
d_call: -
clone_size: -
v_call: TRBV11-2
cdr3_aa: CASSFTPLNTEAFF
cdr3_nt: TGTGCCAGCAGCTTTACACCATTGAACACTGAAGCTTTCTTT

j_call: TRBJ2-1
d_call: -
clone_size: few
v_call: TRBV27
cdr3_aa: CASSLSGARGEQFF
cdr3_nt: TGTGCCAGCAGTTTATCAGGGGCTCGTGGTGAGCAGTTCTTC

j_call: TRBJ2-3
d_call: -
clone_size: many
v_call: TRBV2
cdr3_aa: CASSEGGRVTDTQYF
cdr3_nt: TGTGCCAGCAGTGAAGGCGGTAGGGTCACAGATACGCAGTATTTT

j_call: TRBJ2-1
d_call: -
clone_size: -
v_call: TRBV20-1
cdr3_aa: CSARDRASPFF
cdr3_nt: TGCAGTGCTAGAGATCGGGCGAGCCCGTTCTTC

j_call: TRBJ2-7
d_call: TRBD1
clone_size: -
v_call: TRBV29-1
cdr3_aa: CSVAGDRGREQYF
cdr3_nt: TGCAGCGTCGCCGGGGACAGGGGACGCGAGCAGTACTTC

j_call: TRBJ1-5
d_call: TRBD1
clone_size: few
v_call: TRBV7-2
cdr3_aa: CASSSRQGPNQPQHF
cdr3_nt: TGTGCCAGCAGTTCTAGACAGGGACCAAATCAGCCCCAGCATTTT

j_call: TRBJ1-1
d_call: -
clone_size: -
v_call: TRBV18
cdr3_aa: CASSPQGGSTEAFF
cdr3_nt: TGTGCCAGCTCACCACAGGGGGGGTCAACTGAAGCTTTCTTT

j_call: TRBJ2-1
d_call: -
clone_size: -
v_call: TRBV5-1
cdr3_aa: CASSLEGVTNEQFF
cdr3_nt: TGCGCCAGCAGCTTAGAGGGGGTAACGAATGAGCAGTTCTTC

j_call: TRBJ2-2
d_call: -
clone_size: -
v_call: TRBV19
cdr3_aa: CASRQLGRELFF
cdr3_nt: TGTGCCAGTAGGCAGTTGGGGCGGGAGCTGTTTTTT

j_call: TRBJ2-6
d_call: -
clone_size: -
v_call: TRBV29-1
cdr3_aa: CSATTGSGANVLTF
cdr3_nt: TGCAGCGCCACGACGGGATCTGGGGCCAACGTCCTGACTTTC

j_call: TRBJ2-3
d_call: -
clone_size: few
v_call: TRBV15
cdr3_aa: CATSPHGGLTTDTQYF
cdr3_nt: TGTGCCACCAGCCCACACGGCGGGTTGACTACAGATACGCAGTATTTT

j_call: TRBJ2-7
d_call: TRBD2
clone_size: -
v_call: TRBV11-2
cdr3_aa: CASSLITSGSREPPYEQYF
cdr3_nt: TGTGCCAGCAGCTTGATTACTAGCGGGAGTAGAGAGCCACCCTACGAGCAGTACTTC

j_call: TRBJ2-7
d_call: -
clone_size: -
v_call: TRBV11-2
cdr3_aa: CASSLAADYEQYF
cdr3_nt: TGTGCCAGCAGCTTAGCTGCCGACTACGAGCAGTACTTC

j_call: TRBJ2-1
d_call: -
clone_size: -
v_call: TRBV7-8
cdr3_aa: CASMESYNEQFF
cdr3_nt: TGTGCCAGCATGGAGAGCTACAATGAGCAGTTCTTC

j_call: TRBJ1-5
d_call: -
clone_size: -
v_call: TRBV6-1
cdr3_aa: CASSEGPGDSNQPQHF
cdr3_nt: TGTGCCAGCAGTGAAGGCCCGGGAGATAGCAATCAGCCCCAGCATTTT

j_call: TRBJ2-5
d_call: TRBD2
clone_size: -
v_call: TRBV4-1
cdr3_aa: CASSQDRFGLGGRGEETQYF
cdr3_nt: TGCGCCAGCAGCCAAGATAGGTTCGGGTTGGGCGGGAGAGGGGAGGAGACCCAGTACTTC

j_call: TRBJ2-3
d_call: TRBD2
clone_size: few
v_call: TRBV18
cdr3_aa: CASSRGLADTDTQYF
cdr3_nt: TGTGCCAGCTCTCGCGGACTAGCGGACACAGATACGCAGTATTTT

j_call: TRBJ2-7
d_call: -
clone_size: -
v_call: TRBV27
cdr3_aa: CASSLRSLVGYEQYF
cdr3_nt: TGTGCCAGCAGCCTCCGCTCGCTAGTGGGCTACGAGCAGTACTTC

j_call: TRBJ2-5
d_call: -
clone_size: -
v_call: TRBV5-1
cdr3_aa: CASSLASGLKETQYF
cdr3_nt: TGCGCCAGCAGCTTAGCTTCAGGGTTGAAAGAGACCCAGTACTTC

j_call: TRBJ2-1
d_call: TRBD1
clone_size: -
v_call: TRBV15
cdr3_aa: CATSRGTGSGGEQFF
cdr3_nt: TGTGCCACCAGCAGGGGTACAGGGTCAGGGGGTGAGCAGTTCTTC

j_call: TRBJ2-7
d_call: TRBD2
clone_size: -
v_call: TRBV5-6
cdr3_aa: CASSKAGVNEQYF
cdr3_nt: TGTGCCAGCAGCAAAGCGGGAGTTAACGAGCAGTACTTC

j_call: TRBJ1-3
d_call: -
clone_size: few
v_call: TRBV11-1
cdr3_aa: CASSFRQPDSGNTIYF
cdr3_nt: TGTGCCAGCAGCTTTCGACAGCCAGACTCTGGAAACACCATATATTTT

j_call: TRBJ2-5
d_call: -
clone_size: -
v_call: TRBV19
cdr3_aa: CASSMQRQETQYF
cdr3_nt: TGTGCCAGTAGTATGCAGAGACAAGAGACCCAGTACTTC

j_call: TRBJ1-5
d_call: -
clone_size: once
v_call: TRBV6-1
cdr3_aa: CASSDHQSGRPQHF
cdr3_nt: TGTGCCAGCAGTGATCACCAATCAGGGAGGCCCCAGCATTTT

j_call: TRBJ1-1
d_call: -
clone_size: -
v_call: TRBV7-9
cdr3_aa: CASSPMVPGTEAFF
cdr3_nt: TGTGCCAGCAGCCCAATGGTGCCGGGCACTGAAGCTTTCTTT

j_call: TRBJ2-7
d_call: TRBD1
clone_size: -
v_call: TRBV5-1
cdr3_aa: CASSPGQDAYEQYF
cdr3_nt: TGCGCCAGCAGCCCTGGACAGGATGCCTACGAGCAGTACTTC

j_call: TRBJ1-5
d_call: -
clone_size: -
v_call: TRBV19
cdr3_aa: CASIGGRGNQPQHF
cdr3_nt: TGTGCCAGTATCGGCGGGCGAGGCAATCAGCCCCAGCATTTT

j_call: TRBJ2-7
d_call: TRBD2
clone_size: -
v_call: TRBV29-1
cdr3_aa: CSVERTSVYEQYF
cdr3_nt: TGCAGCGTTGAGCGGACTAGCGTCTACGAGCAGTACTTC